This T cell receptor beta chain derives from a study of cytomegalovirus exposure and HLA in healthy donors. This clone has only a few counts. With 60 Vbeta and 13 Jbeta primers, the PCR was carried out. Assay: immunoSEQ multiplex PCR; the TCRdb copy retains only in-frame clones and omits some. The table includes around 92,000 clones, around four fifths detected once. Germline-derived CDR1 and CDR2 are SEHNR and FQNEAQ (reference sequence). Between the trimmed V and J ends, which lost 1 base and 0 bases, there was a span of 9 bases. The CDR3 loop spans 15 amino acids. Sequenced: PBMCs. The TCR originated in a female donor in good health and CMV-seropositive. The chain joins TRBV7-9 to TRBJ1-1; D uncertain. CDR3 sequence reads: CASSLGLALNTEAFF. CDR3 DNA sequence: TGTGCCAGCAGCTTAGGGCTCGCTCTGAACACTGAAGCTTTCTTT.